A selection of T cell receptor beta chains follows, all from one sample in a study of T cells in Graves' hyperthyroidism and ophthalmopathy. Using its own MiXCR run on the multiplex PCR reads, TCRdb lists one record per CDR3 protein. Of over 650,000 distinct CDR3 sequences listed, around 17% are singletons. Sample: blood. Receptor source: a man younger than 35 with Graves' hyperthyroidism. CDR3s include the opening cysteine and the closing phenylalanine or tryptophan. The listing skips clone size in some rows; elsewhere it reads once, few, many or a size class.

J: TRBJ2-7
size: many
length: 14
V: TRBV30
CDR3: CAWSIGQGSYEQYF

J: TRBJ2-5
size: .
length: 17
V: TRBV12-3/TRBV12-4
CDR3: CASSPLSGRGVKETQYF

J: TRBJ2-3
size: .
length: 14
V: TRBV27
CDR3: CASWGALGTDTQYF

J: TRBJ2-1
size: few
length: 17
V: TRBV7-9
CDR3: CASSSSGLAGYYNEQFF

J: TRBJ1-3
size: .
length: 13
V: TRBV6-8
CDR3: CASSGRGGNTIYF

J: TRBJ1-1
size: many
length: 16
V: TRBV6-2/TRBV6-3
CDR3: CASSHPGDRVDTEAFF

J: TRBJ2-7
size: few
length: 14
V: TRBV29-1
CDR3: CSVFIAGGVYEQYF

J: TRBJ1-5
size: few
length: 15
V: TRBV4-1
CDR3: CASSPREGPREPQHF

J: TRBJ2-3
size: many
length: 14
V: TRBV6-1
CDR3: CASSGAGGTDTQYF

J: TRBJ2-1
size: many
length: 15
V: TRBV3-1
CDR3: CASSHALAGGYEQFF

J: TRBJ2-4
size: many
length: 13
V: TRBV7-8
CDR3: CASSLDQKNIQYF

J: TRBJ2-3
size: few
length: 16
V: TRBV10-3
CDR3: CAISASPRGRVDTQYF

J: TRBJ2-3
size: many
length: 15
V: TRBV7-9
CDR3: CASSGSTRRTDTQYF

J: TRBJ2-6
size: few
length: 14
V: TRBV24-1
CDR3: CATQGAAGANVLTF

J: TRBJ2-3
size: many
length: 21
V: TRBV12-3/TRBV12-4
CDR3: CASSLSRGRASGRTSADTQYF

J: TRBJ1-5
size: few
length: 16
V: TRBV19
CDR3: CASSMGQGLGNQPQHF

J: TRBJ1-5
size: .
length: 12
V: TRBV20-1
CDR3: CSARAGAEPQHF

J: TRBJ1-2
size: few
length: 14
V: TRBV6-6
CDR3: CASSYWDGNYGYTF

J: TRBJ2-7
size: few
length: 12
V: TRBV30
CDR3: CAWGGVSGEQYF

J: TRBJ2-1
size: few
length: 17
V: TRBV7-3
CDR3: CASSQELQGAGYNEQFF